This T cell receptor (beta chain) was documented in a study of blood T cells in healthy people across ages. Whole-study results and caveats: The study could not conclusively compare naive and antigen-experienced cells, given its unsorted PBMCs. Roughly linearly, TCR beta diversity per million T cells fell as age increased.

Using a J-beta primer mix together with a sample-barcoded 5' primer, a second PCR was run for about 7 to 12 cycles. TCRdb analysed the 5' RACE reads with MiXCR anew, one entry per CDR3 protein. This table has more than 1,000,000 distinct CDR3 sequences, approximately 26% appearing once. This clonotype was counted between two and nine times. The antigen remains undetermined. V dropped 3 bases and J dropped 0 bases, with 9 bases sitting between them. The CDR3 runs 15 residues. The data also belong to a second study, concerning T cells of mothers and their children.

This TCR was sampled from a girl aged 2-10 years in good health. The V and J genes are TRBV12-3 or TRBV12-4 and TRBJ1-3; D gene unclear. The sequenced sample was blood. CDR3 in amino acids: CASSFRARSGNTIYF. The CDR3, as DNA: TGTGCCAGCAGTTTTAGGGCCCGCTCTGGAAACACCATATATTTT.